This T cell receptor beta chain was recovered during a study of monozygotic twins with inflammatory bowel disease. Each TCR library consumed approximately 3,500 ng of total RNA. Nested amplification of TCRalpha and TCRbeta cDNA involved two PCRs of around 15 and 9 cycles. TCRdb derives one entry per CDR3 protein from the 5' RACE reads, leaving out DNA. Its listing shows about 210,000 distinct CDR3 sequences. Broader study findings: IBD patients exhibited fewer clonotypes shared with other individuals than healthy twins, particularly with disease activity. The data did not back a single strong IBD-associated clonotype or signal.

Note on this clonotype: Its antigen is not known.

Per germline, CDR1 SEHNR and CDR2 FQNEAQ (reference sequence). The CDR3 has 15 amino acids. Sequencing was performed on blood. The chain combines TRBV7-9 with TRBJ2-7. The sequence came from a human donor with ulcerative colitis or Crohn's disease, or a healthy co-twin of an affected twin (not recorded which). The CDR3 reads CASSLEIGAAREQYF.